The clone carrying this T cell receptor (beta chain) has a count of ten or more. Its target is unknown. It was RNA transcripts that yielded the amplified TCR beta CDR3 regions. First-round RT-PCR targeting the TCR CDR3 was performed with the HTBI primer set. Each CDR3 protein gets one entry after TCRdb re-called the multiplex PCR reads with MiXCR. This table holds around 620,000 distinct CDR3 sequences, 14% found once. The study included ophthalmopathy patients with Clinical Activity Score at least 3, NOSPECS grade at least 4 and duration under 3 months. The sample originates from a study of T cells in Graves' hyperthyroidism and ophthalmopathy. For the study at large: Upon initial diagnosis and before any treatment, peripheral blood was collected.

This CDR3 comprises 14 residues. The germline gives CDR1 LGHDT, CDR2 YNNKEL (reference sequence). Trimming removed 4 bases at V and 0 bases at J, with 10 bases between. The study, taken as a whole, reports: The majority of expanded thyroid clonotypes above 0.001 also appeared in blood.

The genes are TRBV3-1 and TRBJ2-7; D call uncertain. The material sequenced was blood. The source of this sequence is a woman younger than 35 with Graves' ophthalmopathy. The CDR3 protein is CASSPRRISYEQYF. CDR3 in DNA: TGTGCCAGCAGCCCAAGACGGATCTCCTACGAGCAGTACTTC.